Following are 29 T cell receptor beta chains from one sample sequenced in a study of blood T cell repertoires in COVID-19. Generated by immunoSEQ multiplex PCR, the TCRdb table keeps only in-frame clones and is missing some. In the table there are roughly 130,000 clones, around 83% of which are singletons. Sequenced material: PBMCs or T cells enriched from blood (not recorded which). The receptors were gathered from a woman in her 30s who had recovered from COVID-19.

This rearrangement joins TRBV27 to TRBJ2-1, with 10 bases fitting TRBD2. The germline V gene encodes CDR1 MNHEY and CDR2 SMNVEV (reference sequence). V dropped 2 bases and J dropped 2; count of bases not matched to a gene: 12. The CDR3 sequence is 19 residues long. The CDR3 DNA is TGTGCCAGCAGTTTACTCTCCCCTAAGCGGGAGGGGGCCTACAATGAGCAGTTCTTC. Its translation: CASSLLSPKREGAYNEQFF.

The CDR3 here is CASSQDRTTSSYEQYF. CDR3 coding DNA: TGCGCCAGCAGCCAAGACAGGACTACGAGCTCCTACGAGCAGTACTTC. The rearrangement uses TRBV4-1 and TRBJ2-7; D possibly corresponds to TRBD2 (6 bases). Deletions cut 0 bases from V and 0 bases from J, with 12 bases between. Germline CDR1 reads MGHRA; CDR2 reads YSYEKL. The CDR3 extends over 16 amino acids.

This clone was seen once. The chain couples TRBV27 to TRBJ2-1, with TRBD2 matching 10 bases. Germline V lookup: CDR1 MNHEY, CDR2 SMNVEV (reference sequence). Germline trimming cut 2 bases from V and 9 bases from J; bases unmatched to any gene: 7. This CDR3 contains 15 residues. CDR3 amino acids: CASSLRASGSTEQFF. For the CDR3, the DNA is TGTGCCAGCAGTTTACGGGCTAGCGGGAGTACTGAGCAGTTCTTC.

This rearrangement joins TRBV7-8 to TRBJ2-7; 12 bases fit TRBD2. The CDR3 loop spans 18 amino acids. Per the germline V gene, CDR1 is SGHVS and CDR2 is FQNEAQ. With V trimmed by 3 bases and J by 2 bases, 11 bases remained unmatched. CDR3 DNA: TGTGCCAGCAGCTTGGGGACTAGCGGGCCAGAATATACCTACGAGCAGTACTTC. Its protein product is CASSLGTSGPEYTYEQYF.

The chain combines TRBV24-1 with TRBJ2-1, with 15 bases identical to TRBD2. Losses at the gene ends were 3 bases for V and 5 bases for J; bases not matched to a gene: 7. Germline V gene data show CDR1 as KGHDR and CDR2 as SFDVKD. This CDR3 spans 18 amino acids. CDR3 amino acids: CATSDRTSGRGLHNEQFF. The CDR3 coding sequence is TGTGCCACCAGTGATAGGACTAGCGGGAGGGGATTACACAATGAGCAGTTCTTC.

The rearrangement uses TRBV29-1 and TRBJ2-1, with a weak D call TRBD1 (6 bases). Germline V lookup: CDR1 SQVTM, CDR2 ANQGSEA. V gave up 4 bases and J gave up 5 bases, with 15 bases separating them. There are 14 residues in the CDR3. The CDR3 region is CSVGQGQGNNEQFF. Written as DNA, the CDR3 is TGCAGCGTTGGGCAAGGGCAGGGGAACAATGAGCAGTTCTTC.

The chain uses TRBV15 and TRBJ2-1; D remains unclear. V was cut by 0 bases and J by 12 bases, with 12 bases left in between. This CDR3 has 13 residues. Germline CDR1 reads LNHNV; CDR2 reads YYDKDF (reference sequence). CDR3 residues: CATSRDSSRVQFF. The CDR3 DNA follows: TGTGCCACCAGCAGAGATTCATCTCGGGTGCAGTTCTTC. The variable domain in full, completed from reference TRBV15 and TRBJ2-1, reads DAMVIQNPRYQVTQFGKPVTLSCSQTLNHNVMYWYQQKSSQAPKLLFHYYDKDFNNEADTPDNFQSRRPNTSFCFLDIRSPGLGDTAMYLCATSRDSSRVQFFGPGTRLTVL.

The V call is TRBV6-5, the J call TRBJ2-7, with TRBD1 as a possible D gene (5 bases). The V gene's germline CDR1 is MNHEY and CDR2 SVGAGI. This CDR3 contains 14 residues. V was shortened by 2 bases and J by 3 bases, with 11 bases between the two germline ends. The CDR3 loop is CASSYVQERYEQYF. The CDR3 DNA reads TGTGCCAGCAGTTACGTACAGGAGCGCTACGAGCAGTACTTC.

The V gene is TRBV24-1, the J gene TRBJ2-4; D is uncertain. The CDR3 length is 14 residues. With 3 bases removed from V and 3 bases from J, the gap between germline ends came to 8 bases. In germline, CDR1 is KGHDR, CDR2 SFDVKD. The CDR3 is CATSDSGSKNIQYF. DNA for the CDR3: TGTGCCACCAGTGATAGTGGCAGCAAAAACATTCAGTACTTC.

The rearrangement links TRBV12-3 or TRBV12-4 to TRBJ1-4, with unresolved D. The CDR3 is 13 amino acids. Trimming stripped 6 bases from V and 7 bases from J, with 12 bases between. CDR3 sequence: CASSHVEPEKLFF. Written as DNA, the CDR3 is TGTGCCAGCAGCCACGTTGAGCCTGAAAAACTGTTTTTT.

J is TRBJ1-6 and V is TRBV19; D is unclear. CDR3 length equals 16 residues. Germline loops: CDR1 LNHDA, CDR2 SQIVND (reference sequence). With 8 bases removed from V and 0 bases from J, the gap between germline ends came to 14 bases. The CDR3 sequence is CASRYGRSSYNSPLHF. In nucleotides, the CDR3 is TGTGCCAGTCGGTACGGGAGAAGCTCCTATAATTCACCCCTCCACTTT.

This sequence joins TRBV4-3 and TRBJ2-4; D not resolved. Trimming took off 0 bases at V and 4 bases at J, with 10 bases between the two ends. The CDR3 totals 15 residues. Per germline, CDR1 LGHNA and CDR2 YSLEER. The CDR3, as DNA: TGCGCCAGCAGCCAAGAAACTACTCTTAAAAACATTCAGTACTTC. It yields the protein CASSQETTLKNIQYF.

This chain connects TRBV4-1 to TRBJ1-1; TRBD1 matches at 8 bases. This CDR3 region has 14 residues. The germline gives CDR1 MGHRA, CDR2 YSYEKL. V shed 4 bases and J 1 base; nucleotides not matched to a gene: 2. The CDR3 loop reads CASSRTGSNTEAFF. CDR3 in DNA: TGCGCCAGCAGCCGGACAGGGTCGAACACTGAAGCTTTCTTT.

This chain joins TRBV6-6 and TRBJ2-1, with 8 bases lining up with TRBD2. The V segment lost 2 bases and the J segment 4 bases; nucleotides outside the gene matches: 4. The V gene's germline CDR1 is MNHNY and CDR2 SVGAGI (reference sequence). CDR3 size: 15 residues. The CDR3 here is CASSYRGGGYNEQFF. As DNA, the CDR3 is TGTGCCAGCAGTTACCGGGGGGGAGGGTACAATGAGCAGTTCTTC.

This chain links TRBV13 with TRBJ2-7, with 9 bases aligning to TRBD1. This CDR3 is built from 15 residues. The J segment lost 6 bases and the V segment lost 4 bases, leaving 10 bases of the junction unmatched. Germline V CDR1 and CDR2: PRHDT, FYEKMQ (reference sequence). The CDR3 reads CASSSGGTGWPEQYF. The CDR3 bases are TGTGCCAGCAGCTCCGGAGGGACAGGGTGGCCCGAGCAGTACTTC.

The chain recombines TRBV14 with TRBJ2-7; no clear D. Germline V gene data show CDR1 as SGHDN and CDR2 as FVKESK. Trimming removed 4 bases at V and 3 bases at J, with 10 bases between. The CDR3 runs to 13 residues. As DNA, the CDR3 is TGTGCCAGCAGCCCCTCCGTCGGCTACGAGCAGTACTTC. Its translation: CASSPSVGYEQYF.

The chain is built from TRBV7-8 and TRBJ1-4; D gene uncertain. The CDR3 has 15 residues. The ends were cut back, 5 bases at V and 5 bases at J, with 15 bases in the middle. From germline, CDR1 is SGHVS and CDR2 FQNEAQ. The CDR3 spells CASSPQQRSNEKLFF. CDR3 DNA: TGTGCCAGCAGCCCCCAACAGAGATCGAATGAAAAACTGTTTTTT. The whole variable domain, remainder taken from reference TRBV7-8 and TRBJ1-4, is GAGVSQSPRYKVAKRGQDVALRCDPISGHVSLFWYQQALGQGPEFLTYFQNEAQLDKSGLPSDRFFAERPEGSVSTLKIQRTQQEDSAVYLCASSPQQRSNEKLFFGSGTQLSVL.

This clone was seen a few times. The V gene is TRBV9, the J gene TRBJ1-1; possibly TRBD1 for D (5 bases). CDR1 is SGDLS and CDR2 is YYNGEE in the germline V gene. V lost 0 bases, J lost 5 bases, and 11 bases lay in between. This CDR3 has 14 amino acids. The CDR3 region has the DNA TGTGCCAGCAGCGTAGTTCAGGGAGGGACTGAAGCTTTCTTT. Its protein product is CASSVVQGGTEAFF.

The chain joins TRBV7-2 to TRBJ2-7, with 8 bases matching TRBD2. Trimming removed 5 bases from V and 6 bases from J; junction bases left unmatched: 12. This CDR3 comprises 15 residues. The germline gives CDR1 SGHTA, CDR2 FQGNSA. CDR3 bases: TGTGCCAGCAGCACCCACCGCGGGGGGCGCGGCGAGCAGTACTTC. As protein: CASSTHRGGRGEQYF.

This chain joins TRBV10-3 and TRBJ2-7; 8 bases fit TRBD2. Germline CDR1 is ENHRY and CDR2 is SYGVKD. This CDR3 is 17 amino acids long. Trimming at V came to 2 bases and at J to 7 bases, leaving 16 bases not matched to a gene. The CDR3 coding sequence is TGTGCCATCAGTGAGACATACTATAGCGGGATGAGAGGGGAGCAGTACTTC. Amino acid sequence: CAISETYYSGMRGEQYF.

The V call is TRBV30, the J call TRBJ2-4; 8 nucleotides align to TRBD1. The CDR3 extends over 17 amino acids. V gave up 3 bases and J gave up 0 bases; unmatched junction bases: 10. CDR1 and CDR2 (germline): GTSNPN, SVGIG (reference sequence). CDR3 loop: CAWSPGTGYLAKNIQYF. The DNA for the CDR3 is TGTGCCTGGAGCCCCGGGACAGGTTACCTAGCCAAAAACATTCAGTACTTC.

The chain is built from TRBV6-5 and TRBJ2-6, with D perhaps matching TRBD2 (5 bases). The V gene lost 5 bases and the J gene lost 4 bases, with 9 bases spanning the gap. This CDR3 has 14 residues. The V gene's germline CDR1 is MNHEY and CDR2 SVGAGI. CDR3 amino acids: CASSTGSGANVLTF. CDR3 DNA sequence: TGTGCCAGCAGTACGGGGTCCGGGGCCAACGTCCTGACTTTC.

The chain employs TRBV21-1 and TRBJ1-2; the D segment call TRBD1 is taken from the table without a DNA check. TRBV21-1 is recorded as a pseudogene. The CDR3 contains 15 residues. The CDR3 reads CASSKDKDNNYGYTF. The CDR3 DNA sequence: TGTGCCAGCAGCAAAGATAAGGACAATAACTATGGCTACACCTTC.

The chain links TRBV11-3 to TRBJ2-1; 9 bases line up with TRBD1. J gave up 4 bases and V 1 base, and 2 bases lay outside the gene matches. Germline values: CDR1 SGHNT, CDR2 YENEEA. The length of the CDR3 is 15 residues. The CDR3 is CASSLGTGVYNEQFF. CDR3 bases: TGTGCCAGCAGCTTAGGGACAGGGGTTTACAATGAGCAGTTCTTC.

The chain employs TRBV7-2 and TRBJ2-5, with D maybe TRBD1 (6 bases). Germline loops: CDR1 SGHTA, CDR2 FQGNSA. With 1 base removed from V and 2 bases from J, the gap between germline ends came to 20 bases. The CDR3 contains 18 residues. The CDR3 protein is CASSLVAPTGTPQETQYF. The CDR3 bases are TGTGCCAGCAGCTTAGTCGCCCCCACCGGGACACCGCAAGAGACCCAGTACTTC.

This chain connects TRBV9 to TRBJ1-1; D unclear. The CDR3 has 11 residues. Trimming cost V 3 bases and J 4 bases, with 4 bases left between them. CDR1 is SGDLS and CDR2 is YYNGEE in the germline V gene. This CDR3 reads CASSAVTEAFF. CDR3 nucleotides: TGTGCCAGCAGCGCCGTCACTGAAGCTTTCTTT.

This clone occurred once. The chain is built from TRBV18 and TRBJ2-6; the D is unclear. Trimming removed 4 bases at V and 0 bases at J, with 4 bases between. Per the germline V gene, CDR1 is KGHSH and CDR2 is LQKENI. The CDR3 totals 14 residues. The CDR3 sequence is CASSLLSGANVLTF. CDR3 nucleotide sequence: TGTGCCAGCTCACTCCTCTCTGGGGCCAACGTCCTGACTTTC. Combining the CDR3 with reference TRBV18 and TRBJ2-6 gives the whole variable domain NAGVMQNPRHLVRRRGQEARLRCSPMKGHSHVYWYRQLPEEGLKFMVYLQKENIIDESGMPKERFSAEFPKEGPSILRIQQVVRGDSAAYFCASSLLSGANVLTFGAGSRLTVL.

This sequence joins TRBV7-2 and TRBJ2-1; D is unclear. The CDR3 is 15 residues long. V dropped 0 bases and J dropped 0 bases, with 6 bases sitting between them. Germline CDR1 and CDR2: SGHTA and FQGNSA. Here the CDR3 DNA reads TGTGCCAGCAGCTTAGCGTATAGCTCCTACAATGAGCAGTTCTTC. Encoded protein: CASSLAYSSYNEQFF.

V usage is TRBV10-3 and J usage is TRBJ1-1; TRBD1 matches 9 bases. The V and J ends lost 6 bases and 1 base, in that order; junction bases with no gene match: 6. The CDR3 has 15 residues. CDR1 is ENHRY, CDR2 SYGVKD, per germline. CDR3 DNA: TGTGCCATCAGGGAGCCGGGACAGGGGAACACTGAAGCTTTCTTT. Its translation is CAIREPGQGNTEAFF.